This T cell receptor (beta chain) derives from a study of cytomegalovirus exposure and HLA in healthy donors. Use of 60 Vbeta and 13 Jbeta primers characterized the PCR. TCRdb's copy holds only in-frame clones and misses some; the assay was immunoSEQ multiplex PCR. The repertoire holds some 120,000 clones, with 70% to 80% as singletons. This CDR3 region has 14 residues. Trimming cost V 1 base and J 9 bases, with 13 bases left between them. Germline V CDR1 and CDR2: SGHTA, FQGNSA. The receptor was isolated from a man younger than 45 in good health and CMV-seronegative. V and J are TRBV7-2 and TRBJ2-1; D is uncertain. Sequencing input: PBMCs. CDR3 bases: TGTGCCAGCAGCTTAGGTAAACGCCAGGCTGAGCAGTTCTTC. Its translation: CASSLGKRQAEQFF.